The clone carrying this T cell receptor beta chain was detected ten times or more. This entry comes from a study of T cells in Graves' hyperthyroidism and ophthalmopathy. Between the trimmed V and J ends, which lost 4 bases and 10 bases, there was a span of 10 bases. The CDR3 spans 10 residues. The germline V gene encodes CDR1 GTSNPN and CDR2 SVGIG (reference sequence). RNA transcripts gave rise to amplified TCR beta CDR3 regions. Using the HTBI primer set, a first-round RT-PCR was run on the TCR CDR3. Using its own MiXCR run on the multiplex PCR reads, TCRdb lists one record per CDR3 protein. This table holds a few hundred thousand distinct CDR3 sequences, around 18% found once.

Input material: blood. This receptor was taken from a woman in her thirties or forties with Graves' ophthalmopathy. This chain connects TRBV30 to TRBJ1-1; tentative D call: TRBD1 (6 bases). Written as DNA, the CDR3 is TGTGCCTGGAAAGGGGGGGGAGCTTTCTTT. Its protein is CAWKGGGAFF.